This TCR beta chain was sequenced for a study of CD8 T cells in ankylosing spondylitis. Findings of the study overall: For ankylosing spondylitis blood, a TCR beta motif of under ten highly homologous variants appeared characteristic. Disease-linked clones were CD8+ and relatively rare in peripheral blood.

TCRdb itself ran the 5' RACE reads through MiXCR, one entry per CDR3 protein. The table lists some 120,000 distinct CDR3 sequences, approximately 15% of them singletons, with approximately 3% in the top ten. The sample holds a few counts of this clonotype. The antigen is not known. The junction shows a germline mismatch at one end, possibly a read error. CDR1 is SSHAT and CDR2 is FNYEAQ in the germline V gene (reference sequence). The CDR3 loop spans 17 amino acids. The clonotype was recovered from a female donor with ankylosing spondylitis or in good health (not recorded which). The rearrangement joins TRBV7-7 to TRBJ2-2; TRBD2 is a possible D gene (5 bases). Sample: blood, either unsorted or a sorted T cell fraction (not recorded which). Here the CDR3 DNA reads TGTGCTAGCAGCTTAGCGAGCGGTTCTCGCGTCGCCGGGGAGCTGTTTTTT. Protein sequence: CASSLASGSRVAGELFF.